These 17 T cell receptor beta chains were sequenced from one sample in a study of blood T cell repertoires in COVID-19 (dated by TCRdb to the early 2020s). Library preparation was by the immunoSEQ multiplex PCR assay. What TCRdb holds here is the immuneACCESS table cut down to in-frame rearrangements. Part of the clones is not present; checked against another copy, under half of the missing clones reflect an unresolved V gene, and the others are unexplained. The sample profile shows approximately 180,000 clones; more than 80% of them were found once. Of the sample, 6.2% is held by the ten largest clones. The sequenced sample was PBMCs or T cells enriched from blood (not recorded which). The receptor set was obtained from a man aged 35-49 years who had recovered from COVID-19.

As DNA, the CDR3 is TGTGCCAGTACCGGGGTAGCCCGTGAAGCTTTCTTT. This codes for CASTGVAREAFF. The rearrangement links TRBV19 to TRBJ1-1; D is unclear. V was cut by 7 bases and J by 7 bases, with 13 bases left in between. There are 12 residues in the CDR3. Germline values: CDR1 LNHDA, CDR2 SQIVND (reference sequence).

Of note for this clone: Other DNA sequences in this sample translate to the same CDR3. The chain recombines TRBV7-9 with TRBJ1-2, with 9 positions matching TRBD1. The CDR3 contains 13 residues. In germline, CDR1 is SEHNR, CDR2 FQNEAQ (reference sequence). After removal of 8 bases from V and 5 bases from J, the junction contained 6 bases not matched to a gene. The CDR3 DNA is TGTGCCAGCTCCCCAGGGACAGGGTATGGCTACACCTTC. This gives the protein CASSPGTGYGYTF. The complete variable domain, with remaining parts taken from reference TRBV7-9 and TRBJ1-2, reads DTGVSQNPRHKITKRGQNVTFRCDPISEHNRLYWYRQTLGQGPEFLTYFQNEAQLEKSRLLSDRFSAERPKGSFSTLEIQRTEQGDSAMYLCASSPGTGYGYTFGSGTRLTVV.

The chain has TRBV9 and TRBJ1-2, with D uncertain. Trimming left V 4 bases short and J 8 bases short, with 12 bases between. Germline V lookup: CDR1 SGDLS, CDR2 YYNGEE. The CDR3 totals 12 residues. This CDR3 reads CASSSLLQGYTF. The CDR3 DNA reads as TGTGCCAGCAGCTCCCTCCTACAGGGCTACACCTTC. Looking up the rest from reference TRBV9 and TRBJ1-2 gives the full variable domain: DSGVTQTPKHLITATGQRVTLRCSPRSGDLSVYWYQQSLDQGLQFLIQYYNGEERAKGNILERFSAQQFPDLHSELNLSSLELGDSALYFCASSSLLQGYTFGSGTRLTVV.

CDR3 region: CASSALNGADTQYF. The CDR3 coding sequence is TGTGCCAGCAGTGCCCTCAACGGGGCAGATACGCAGTATTTT. The chain links TRBV25-1 to TRBJ2-3, with D possibly being TRBD2 (5 bases). Germline CDR1 MGHDK, CDR2 SYGVNS. The CDR3 covers 14 residues. The ends were cut back, 4 bases at V and 4 bases at J, with 12 bases in the middle.

In its sample, this clone was seen a few times. The gene calls are TRBV28 and TRBJ2-3; D might be TRBD1 (5 bases). V lost 5 bases and J 6 bases, leaving 15 bases between the germline ends. The CDR3 covers 14 residues. CDR1 and CDR2 from the germline V gene are MDHEN and SYDVKM. Here the CDR3 DNA reads TGTGCCAGCAGTCCGAACAGGCTACGGGATACGCAGTATTTT. Protein: CASSPNRLRDTQYF.

The chain is built from TRBV5-1 and TRBJ2-2; TRBD2 might be the D (5 bases). The V end was cut by 5 bases, the J end by 5 bases, with 13 bases between. Germline-derived CDR1 and CDR2 are SGHRS and YFSETQ. This CDR3 region has 14 residues. The CDR3 nucleotides are TGCGCCAGCAGTTTCAATTCGGGGACCGGGGAGCTGTTTTTT. This sequence encodes CASSFNSGTGELFF.

CDR3 sequence: CASSQGGDTEAFF. The CDR3 DNA reads as TGTGCCAGCAGCCAGGGAGGAGACACTGAAGCTTTCTTT. The chain employs TRBV3-1 (or the pseudogene TRBV3-2) and TRBJ1-1; no definite D call. V was shortened by 3 bases and J by 3 bases, with 8 bases between the two germline ends. The CDR3 totals 13 residues. CDR1 is LGHDT, CDR2 YNNKEL, per germline (reference sequence).

This chain uses TRBV11-2 with TRBJ2-1; D remains ambiguous. CDR1 and CDR2 (germline): SGHAT, FQNNGV. Deletions cut 3 bases from V and 4 bases from J, with 7 bases between. The CDR3 is 13 residues long. The CDR3: CASSFLVYNEQFF. CDR3 nucleotides: TGTGCCAGCAGCTTTCTCGTTTACAATGAGCAGTTCTTC.

The rearrangement uses TRBV9 and TRBJ1-2, with TRBD1 as a possible D gene (6 bases). This CDR3 spans 14 amino acids. V was cut by 0 bases and J by 6 bases, with 12 bases left in between. The germline gives CDR1 SGDLS, CDR2 YYNGEE. CDR3 nucleotides: TGTGCCAGCAGCGTAGCTGGGGGGGCGAATGGCTACACCTTC. As protein: CASSVAGGANGYTF.

The sample holds a few counts of this clone. The chain recombines TRBV5-4 with TRBJ1-1, with a tentative D call TRBD1 (6 bases). Trimming took off 2 bases at V and 4 bases at J, with 12 bases between the two ends. There are 14 residues in the CDR3. Germline CDR1 and CDR2: SGHNT and YYREEE (reference sequence). DNA of the CDR3: TGTGCCAGCAGCTTACAGGGCCTCGGCACTGAAGCTTTCTTT. Translating it yields CASSLQGLGTEAFF.

This clone was picked up a small number of times. The V gene is TRBV10-3, the J gene TRBJ1-5; D perhaps matches TRBD1 (6 bases). The length of the CDR3 is 15 residues. From germline, CDR1 is ENHRY and CDR2 SYGVKD. V gave up 6 bases and J gave up 4 bases, with 16 bases separating them. The CDR3 spells CAIRNSGDRNQPQHF. Written as DNA, the CDR3 is TGTGCCATCAGAAACTCAGGGGACCGTAATCAGCCCCAGCATTTT.

The V call is TRBV30, the J call TRBJ1-3; D is unresolved. V lost 4 bases, J lost 4 bases, and 14 bases lay in between. The germline V gene has CDR1 GTSNPN and CDR2 SVGIG (reference sequence). This CDR3 has 14 residues. Written as DNA, the CDR3 is TGTGCCTGGACTGATGACCCGGGGGGAAACACCATATATTTT. Protein sequence: CAWTDDPGGNTIYF.

The rearrangement links TRBV9 to TRBJ2-3; the match to TRBD2 covers 9 bases. The germline V gene encodes CDR1 SGDLS and CDR2 YYNGEE. Germline trimming cut 0 bases from V and 1 base from J; bases unmatched to any gene: 3. The CDR3 extends over 16 amino acids. The CDR3 sequence is CASSVDGLARTDTQYF. The DNA for the CDR3 is TGTGCCAGCAGCGTAGACGGACTAGCGCGCACAGATACGCAGTATTTT.

The chain joins TRBV9 to TRBJ1-2; D gene unclear. The germline gives CDR1 SGDLS, CDR2 YYNGEE. The CDR3 loop spans 13 amino acids. Trimming stripped 4 bases from V and 4 bases from J, with 11 bases between. The DNA for the CDR3 is TGTGCCAGCAGCCCCGAGGCCACCTATGGCTACACCTTC. As protein: CASSPEATYGYTF. Variable domain in full (rest from reference TRBV9 and TRBJ1-2): DSGVTQTPKHLITATGQRVTLRCSPRSGDLSVYWYQQSLDQGLQFLIQYYNGEERAKGNILERFSAQQFPDLHSELNLSSLELGDSALYFCASSPEATYGYTFGSGTRLTVV.

There are many counts of this clone. V and J are TRBV5-1 and TRBJ1-6; TRBD1 agrees at 7 bases. Germline V gene sequence: CDR1 SGHRS, CDR2 YFSETQ. CDR3 size: 15 residues. Trimming at V came to 1 base and at J to 6 bases, leaving 4 bases not matched to a gene. The CDR3 here is CASSLRQGGNSPLHF. DNA of the CDR3: TGCGCCAGCAGCTTGAGACAGGGCGGTAATTCACCCCTCCACTTT.

This chain connects TRBV2 to TRBJ1-5, with 10 positions matching TRBD1. The junction had 2 bases not matched to a gene; V was cut back by 1 base and J by 5 bases. Germline V gene data show CDR1 as SNHLY and CDR2 as FYNNEI. This CDR3 region has 15 residues. The CDR3, as DNA: TGTGCCAGCAGTGAAGGGACAGGGGGTCATCAGCCCCAGCATTTT. Amino acids: CASSEGTGGHQPQHF. Full variable domain (remainder filled in from reference TRBV2 and TRBJ1-5): EPEVTQTPSHQVTQMGQEVILRCVPISNHLYFYWYRQILGQKVEFLVSFYNNEISEKSEIFDDQFSVERPDGSNFTLKIRSTKLEDSAMYFCASSEGTGGHQPQHFGDGTRLSIL.

About this clone: Additional DNA sequences in this sample encode the identical CDR3. The chain joins TRBV3-1 (or the pseudogene TRBV3-2) to TRBJ2-2, with 8 bases identical to TRBD1. Germline V CDR1 and CDR2: LGHDT, YNNKEL (reference sequence). This CDR3 is built from 15 residues. V was pared by 4 bases and J by 1 base, with 2 bases of the junction left unmatched. CDR3 residues: CASSPGTGNTGELFF. The CDR3 DNA reads as TGTGCCAGCAGCCCCGGGACAGGGAACACCGGGGAGCTGTTTTTT.